This TCR beta chain comes out of a study of neurological immune-mediated disorders. Synthesis of cDNA used 5'RACE (with 10-nucleotide random UMIs). Via MiXCR, TCRdb re-called the 5' RACE reads, giving one row per CDR3 protein. The data show approximately 43,000 distinct CDR3 sequences, 2.5% seen once. Study conclusions and caveats: Across subjects, expanded clones had no CDR3 amino acid sequences in common, pointing to private repertoires in all groups.

This CDR3 has 16 residues. CDR1 is MNHEY and CDR2 is SMNVEV in the germline V gene (reference sequence). V was clipped by 5 bases and J by 6 bases; unmatched bases: 9. This clonotype was seen at least ten times. Its antigen is not identified. This chain uses TRBV27 with TRBJ2-1, with 11 bases that match TRBD2. This sequence originates from a young man with multiple sclerosis. The sequenced sample consisted of PBMCs. The CDR3, as DNA: TGTGCCAGCAGTCTAGCGGGGGGACTTCTGGTCAATGAGCAGTTCTTC. It encodes CASSLAGGLLVNEQFF.